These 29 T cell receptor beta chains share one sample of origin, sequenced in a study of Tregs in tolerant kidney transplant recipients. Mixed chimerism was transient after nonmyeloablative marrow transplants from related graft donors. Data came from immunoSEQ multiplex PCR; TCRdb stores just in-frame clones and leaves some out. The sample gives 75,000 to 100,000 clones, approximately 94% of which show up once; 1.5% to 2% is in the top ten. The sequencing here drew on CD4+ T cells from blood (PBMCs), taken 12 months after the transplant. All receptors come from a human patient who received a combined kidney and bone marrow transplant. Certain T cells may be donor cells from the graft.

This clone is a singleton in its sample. The CDR3 region has the DNA TGTGCCAGCAGCGCGGACTTGGCTAGGGCCTCCGTAGCTTTCTTT. Encoded protein: CASSADLARASVAFF. This chain links TRBV9 with TRBJ1-1; D remains ambiguous. The V gene lost 3 bases and the J gene lost 10 bases, with 22 bases spanning the gap. The germline V gene encodes CDR1 SGDLS and CDR2 YYNGEE. This CDR3 has 15 residues.

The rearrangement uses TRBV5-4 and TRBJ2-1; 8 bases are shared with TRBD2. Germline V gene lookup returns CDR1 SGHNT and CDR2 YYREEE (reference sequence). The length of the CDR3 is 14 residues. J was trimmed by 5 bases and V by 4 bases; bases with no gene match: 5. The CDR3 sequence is CASSGRGGDNEQFF. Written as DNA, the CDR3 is TGTGCCAGCAGCGGACGGGGGGGGGACAATGAGCAGTTCTTC.

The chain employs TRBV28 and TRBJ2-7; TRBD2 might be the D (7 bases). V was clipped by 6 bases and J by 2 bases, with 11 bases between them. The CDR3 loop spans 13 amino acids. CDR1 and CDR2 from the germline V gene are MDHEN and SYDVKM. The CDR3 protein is CASRGGGPYEQYF. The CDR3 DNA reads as TGTGCCAGCAGGGGCGGGGGCCCCTACGAGCAGTACTTC. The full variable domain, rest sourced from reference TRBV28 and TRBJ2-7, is DVKVTQSSRYLVKRTGEKVFLECVQDMDHENMFWYRQDPGLGLRLIYFSYDVKMKEKGDIPEGYSVSREKKERFSLILESASTNQTSMYLCASRGGGPYEQYFGPGTRLTVT.

The CDR3 DNA reads as TGCGCCAGCAGCCAAGACGGGGGGGATACGCAGTATTTT. It encodes CASSQDGGDTQYF. This chain uses TRBV4-3 with TRBJ2-3, with 7 bases matching TRBD2. V shed 0 bases and J 6 bases; nucleotides not matched to a gene: 0. Germline values: CDR1 LGHNA, CDR2 YSLEER. CDR3 length: 13 residues.

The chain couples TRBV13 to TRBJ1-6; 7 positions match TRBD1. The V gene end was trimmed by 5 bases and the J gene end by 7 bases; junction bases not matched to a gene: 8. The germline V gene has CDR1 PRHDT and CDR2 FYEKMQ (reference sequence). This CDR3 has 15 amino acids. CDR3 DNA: TGTGCCAGCAGCCCGGGGGACAGCGGCAATTCACCCCTCCACTTT. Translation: CASSPGDSGNSPLHF.

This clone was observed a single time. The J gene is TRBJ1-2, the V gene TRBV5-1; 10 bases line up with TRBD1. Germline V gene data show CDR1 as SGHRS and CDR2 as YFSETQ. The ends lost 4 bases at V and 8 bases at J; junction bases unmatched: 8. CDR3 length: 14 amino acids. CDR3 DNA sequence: TGCGCCAGCAGCGTTACCGGGACAGGGGTAGGCTACACCTTC. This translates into CASSVTGTGVGYTF.

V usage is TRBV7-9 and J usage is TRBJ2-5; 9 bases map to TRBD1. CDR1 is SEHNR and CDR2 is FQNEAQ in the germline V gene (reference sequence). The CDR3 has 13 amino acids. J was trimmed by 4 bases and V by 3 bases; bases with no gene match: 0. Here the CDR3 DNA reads TGTGCCAGCAGCTTGGGACAGGGAGAGACCCAGTACTTC. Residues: CASSLGQGETQYF.

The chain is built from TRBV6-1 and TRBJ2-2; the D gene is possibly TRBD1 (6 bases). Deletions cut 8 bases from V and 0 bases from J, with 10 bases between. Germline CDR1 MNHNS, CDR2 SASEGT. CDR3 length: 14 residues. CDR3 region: CASRDTSNTGELFF. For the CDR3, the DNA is TGTGCCAGCCGGGACACCTCGAACACCGGGGAGCTGTTTTTT.

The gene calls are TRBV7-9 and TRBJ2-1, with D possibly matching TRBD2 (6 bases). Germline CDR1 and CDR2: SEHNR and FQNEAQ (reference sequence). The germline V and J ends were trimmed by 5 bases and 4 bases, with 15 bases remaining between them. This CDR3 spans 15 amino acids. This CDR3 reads CASSPRRGTYNEQFF. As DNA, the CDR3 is TGTGCCAGCAGCCCTCGCCGCGGGACTTACAATGAGCAGTTCTTC.

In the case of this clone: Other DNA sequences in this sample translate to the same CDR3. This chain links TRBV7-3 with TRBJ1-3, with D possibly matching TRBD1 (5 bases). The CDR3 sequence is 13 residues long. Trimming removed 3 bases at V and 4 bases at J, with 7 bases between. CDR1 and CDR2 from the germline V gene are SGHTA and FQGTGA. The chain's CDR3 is CASSLTEGNTIYF. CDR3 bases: TGTGCCAGCAGCTTGACAGAAGGAAACACCATATATTTT.

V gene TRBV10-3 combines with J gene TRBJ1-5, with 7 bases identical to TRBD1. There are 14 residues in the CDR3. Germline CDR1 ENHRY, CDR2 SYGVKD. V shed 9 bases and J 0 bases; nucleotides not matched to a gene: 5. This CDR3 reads CAIGDRYSNQPQHF. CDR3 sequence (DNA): TGTGCCATTGGGGACAGATATAGCAATCAGCCCCAGCATTTT.

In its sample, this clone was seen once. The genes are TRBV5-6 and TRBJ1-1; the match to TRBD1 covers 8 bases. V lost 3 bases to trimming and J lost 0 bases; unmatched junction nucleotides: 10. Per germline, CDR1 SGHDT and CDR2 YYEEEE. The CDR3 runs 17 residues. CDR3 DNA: TGTGCCAGCAGCTGGGCAGGGGGCGCGTTCATGAACACTGAAGCTTTCTTT. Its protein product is CASSWAGGAFMNTEAFF.

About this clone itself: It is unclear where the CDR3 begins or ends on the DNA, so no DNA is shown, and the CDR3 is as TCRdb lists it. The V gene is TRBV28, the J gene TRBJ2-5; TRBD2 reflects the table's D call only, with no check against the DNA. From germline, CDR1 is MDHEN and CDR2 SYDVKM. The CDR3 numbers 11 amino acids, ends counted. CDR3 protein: CASSSSVTQYF.

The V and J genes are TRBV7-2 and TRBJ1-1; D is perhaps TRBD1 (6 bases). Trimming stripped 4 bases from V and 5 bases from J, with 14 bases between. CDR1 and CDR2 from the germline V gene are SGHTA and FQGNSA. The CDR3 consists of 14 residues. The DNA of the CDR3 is TGTGCCAGCAGCTCACAGGGAAGGGGGACTGAAGCTTTCTTT. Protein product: CASSSQGRGTEAFF.

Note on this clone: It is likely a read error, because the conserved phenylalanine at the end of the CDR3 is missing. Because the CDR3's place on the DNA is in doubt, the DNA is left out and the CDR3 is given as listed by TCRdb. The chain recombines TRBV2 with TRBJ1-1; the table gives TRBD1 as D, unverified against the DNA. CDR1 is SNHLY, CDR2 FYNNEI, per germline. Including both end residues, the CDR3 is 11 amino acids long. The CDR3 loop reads CASNRAGLLLV.

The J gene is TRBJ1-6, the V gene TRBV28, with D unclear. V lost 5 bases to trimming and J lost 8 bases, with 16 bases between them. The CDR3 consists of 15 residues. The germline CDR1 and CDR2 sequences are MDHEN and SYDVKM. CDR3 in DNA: TGTGCCAGCAGTACCCAGACATATTGGGATTCACCCCTCCACTTT. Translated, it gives CASSTQTYWDSPLHF.

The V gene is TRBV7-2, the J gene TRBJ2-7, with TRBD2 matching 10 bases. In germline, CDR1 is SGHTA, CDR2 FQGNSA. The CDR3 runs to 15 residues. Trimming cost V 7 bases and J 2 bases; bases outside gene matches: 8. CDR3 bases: TGTGCCAGCACCCCCACTAGCGGGAATCCCTACGAGCAGTACTTC. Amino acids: CASTPTSGNPYEQYF.

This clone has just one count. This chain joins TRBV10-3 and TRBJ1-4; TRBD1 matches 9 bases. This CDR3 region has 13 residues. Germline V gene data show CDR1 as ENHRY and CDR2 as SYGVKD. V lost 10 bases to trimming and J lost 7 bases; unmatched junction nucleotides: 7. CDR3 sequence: CATTGGEGEKLFF. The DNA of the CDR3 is TGTGCCACAACAGGGGGCGAGGGTGAAAAACTGTTTTTT.

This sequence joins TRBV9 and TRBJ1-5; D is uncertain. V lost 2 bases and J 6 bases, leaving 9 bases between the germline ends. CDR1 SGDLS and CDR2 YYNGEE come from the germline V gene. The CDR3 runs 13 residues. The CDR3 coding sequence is TGTGCCAGCAGCGTTACCGGAGTTCAGCCCCAGCATTTT. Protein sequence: CASSVTGVQPQHF.

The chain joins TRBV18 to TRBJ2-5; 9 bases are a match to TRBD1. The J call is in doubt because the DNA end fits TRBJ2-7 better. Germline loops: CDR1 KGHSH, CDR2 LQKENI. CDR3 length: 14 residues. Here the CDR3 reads CASSPRGQGTEQYF. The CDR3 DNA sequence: TGTGCCAGCTCACCACGGGGACAGGGAACCGAGCAGTACTTC.

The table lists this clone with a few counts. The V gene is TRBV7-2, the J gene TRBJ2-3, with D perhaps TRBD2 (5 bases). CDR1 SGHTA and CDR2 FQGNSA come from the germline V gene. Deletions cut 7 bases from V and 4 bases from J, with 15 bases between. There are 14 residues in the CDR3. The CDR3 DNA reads TGTGCCAGCACCCCCGGGTCCGGGGCAGATACGCAGTATTTT. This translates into CASTPGSGADTQYF.

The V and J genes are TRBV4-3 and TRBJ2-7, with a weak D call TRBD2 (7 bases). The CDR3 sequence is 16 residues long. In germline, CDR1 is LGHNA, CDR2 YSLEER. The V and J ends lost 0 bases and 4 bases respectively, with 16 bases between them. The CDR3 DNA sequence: TGCGCCAGCAGCCAAGATTACTTCGGGGGGCAGTACGAGCAGTACTTC. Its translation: CASSQDYFGGQYEQYF.

This chain's CDR3 is CASSLGDSGNEKLFF. The CDR3 DNA sequence: TGCGCCAGCAGCTTGGGGGACAGTGGAAATGAAAAACTGTTTTTT. The chain has TRBV5-1 and TRBJ1-4; TRBD1 agrees at 7 bases. Germline V gene sequence: CDR1 SGHRS, CDR2 YFSETQ. After removal of 0 bases from V and 5 bases from J, the junction contained 4 bases not matched to a gene. The CDR3 is 15 amino acids.

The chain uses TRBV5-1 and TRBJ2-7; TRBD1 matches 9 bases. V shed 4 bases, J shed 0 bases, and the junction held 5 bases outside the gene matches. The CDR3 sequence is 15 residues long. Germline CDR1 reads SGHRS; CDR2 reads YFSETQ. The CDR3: CASSPGQGSSYEQYF. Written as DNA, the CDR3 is TGCGCCAGCAGCCCAGGACAGGGGAGCTCCTACGAGCAGTACTTC.

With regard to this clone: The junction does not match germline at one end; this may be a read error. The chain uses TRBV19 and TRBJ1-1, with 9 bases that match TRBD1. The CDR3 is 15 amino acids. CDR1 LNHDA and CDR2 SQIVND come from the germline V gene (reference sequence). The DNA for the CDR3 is TGTGCCAGTAGGATAGGACAGGGGAGGGACACTGAAGCTTTCTTT. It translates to CASRIGQGRDTEAFF.

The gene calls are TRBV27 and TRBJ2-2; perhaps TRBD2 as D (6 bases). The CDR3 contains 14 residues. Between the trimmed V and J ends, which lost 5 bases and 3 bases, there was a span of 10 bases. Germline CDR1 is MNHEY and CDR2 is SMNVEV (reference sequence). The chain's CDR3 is CASSPGTHTGELFF. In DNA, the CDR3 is TGTGCCAGCAGTCCCGGGACTCACACCGGGGAGCTGTTTTTT.

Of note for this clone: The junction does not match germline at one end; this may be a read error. The DNA of the CDR3 is TGTGCGAGCATGGGGGCTTCCCAAGAGACCCAGTACTTC. Amino acid sequence: CASMGASQETQYF. The V gene is TRBV2, the J gene TRBJ2-5, with a tentative D call TRBD1 (6 bases). Germline V gene lookup returns CDR1 SNHLY and CDR2 FYNNEI. This CDR3 region has 13 residues.

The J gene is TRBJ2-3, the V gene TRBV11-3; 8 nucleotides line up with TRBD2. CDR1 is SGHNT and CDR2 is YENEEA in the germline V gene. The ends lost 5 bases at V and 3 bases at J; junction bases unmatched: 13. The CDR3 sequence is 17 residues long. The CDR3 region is CASSSLAGRGVTDTQYF. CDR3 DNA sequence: TGTGCCAGCAGCAGCTTGGCGGGGCGGGGGGTGACAGATACGCAGTATTTT.

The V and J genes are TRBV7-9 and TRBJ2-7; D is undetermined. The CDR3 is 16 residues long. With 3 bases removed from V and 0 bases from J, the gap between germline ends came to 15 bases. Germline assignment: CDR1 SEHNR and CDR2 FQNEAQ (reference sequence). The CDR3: CASSFGYHRSSYEQYF. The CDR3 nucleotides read TGTGCCAGCAGCTTTGGCTACCACCGGAGCTCCTACGAGCAGTACTTC.